The clone carrying this T cell receptor beta chain was seen repeatedly, ten times or more. Its target is unknown. Libraries of TCR beta came from iRepertoire HTBI primers plus Arm-PCR of CDR3 regions. Authors' analysis steps: In the combined samples, some 59 TRBV and 11 to 15 TRBJ segments were identified. TCRdb passed the multiplex PCR reads through MiXCR, listing each CDR3 protein once. Clone size and V and J calls follow TCRdb, not the original study. The sample holds about 460,000 distinct CDR3 sequences, under 25% seen once. This sample was included in a study of regulatory T cells in long-lasting Graves disease. About the study: Persistent Graves' disease denoted over 5 years of antithyroid drugs plus positive TSH receptor antibodies. Study-wide findings and caveats: Those with persistent Graves' had less TCR diversity than newly diagnosed patients. Accuracy might have suffered from few samples.

The time point: persistent/refractory GD, antithyroid drugs over 5 years with positive TRAb. With RNA extracted from PBMCs as input, the TCR library was made. The CDR3 is 14 amino acids. V was pared by 5 bases and J by 6 bases, with 17 bases between. The sequencing used peripheral blood mononuclear cells (PBMCs), collected when the disease was refractory, from a patient treated with antithyroid drugs. This chain links TRBV12-3 or TRBV12-4 with TRBJ2-7; no definite D call. The TCR sequence derives from a female donor with Graves disease. The CDR3 DNA reads as TGTGCCAGCAGTCAGTCCCGGGCCTCGTCCGAGCAGTACTTC. It yields the protein CASSQSRASSEQYF.